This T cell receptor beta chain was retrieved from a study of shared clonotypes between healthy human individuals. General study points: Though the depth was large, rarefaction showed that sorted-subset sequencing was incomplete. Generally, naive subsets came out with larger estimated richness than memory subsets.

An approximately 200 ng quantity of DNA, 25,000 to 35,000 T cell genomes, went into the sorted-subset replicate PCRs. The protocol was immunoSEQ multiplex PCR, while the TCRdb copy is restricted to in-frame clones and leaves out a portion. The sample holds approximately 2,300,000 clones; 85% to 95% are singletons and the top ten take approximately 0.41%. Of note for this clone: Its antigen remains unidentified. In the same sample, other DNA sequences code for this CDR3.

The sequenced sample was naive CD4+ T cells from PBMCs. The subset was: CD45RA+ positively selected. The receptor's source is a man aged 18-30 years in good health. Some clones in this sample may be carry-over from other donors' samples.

The CDR3 DNA is TGCGCCAGCAGCTTGGCCGGGACAATGAACACTGAAGCTTTCTTT. Protein sequence: CASSLAGTMNTEAFF. V gene TRBV5-1 combines with J gene TRBJ1-1; a possible D gene is TRBD1 (6 bases). Germline assignment: CDR1 SGHRS and CDR2 YFSETQ. Trimming took off 0 bases at V and 0 bases at J, with 9 bases between the two ends. The CDR3 loop spans 15 amino acids. Drawing the rest from reference TRBV5-1 and TRBJ1-1, the complete variable domain is KAGVTQTPRYLIKTRGQQVTLSCSPISGHRSVSWYQQTPGQGLQFLFEYFSETQRNKGNFPGRFSGRQFSNSRSEMNVSTLELGDSALYLCASSLAGTMNTEAFFGQGTRLTVV.